These 31 T cell receptor beta chains were all obtained from the same sample, sequenced in a study of human T cells and chemical hapten exposure. The time point denotes: pre-sensitization, week 0. Documented treatment: therapeutic diphenylcyclopropenone sensitization with weekly scalp DPC. TCRdb re-called the RACE reads with MiXCR, one entry per CDR3 protein. The sample records tens of thousands of distinct CDR3 sequences, roughly 9.1% being singletons. The sequenced sample was whole blood, obtained in connection with sensitization to the hapten diphenylcyclopropenone (DPC). Receptors were obtained from a woman aged 40 to 50 with alopecia areata. Some clones in this sample may be carry-over from other donors' samples.

CDR3 nucleotide sequence: TGTGCCAGCAGCCCCCCTGGGACAGATTACAATGAGCAGTTCTTC. It translates to CASSPPGTDYNEQFF. The V call is TRBV11-2, the J call TRBJ2-1; TRBD1 matches at 7 bases. This CDR3 comprises 15 residues. The junction had 8 bases not matched to a gene; V was cut back by 5 bases and J by 4 bases. CDR1 is SGHAT, CDR2 FQNNGV, per germline.

V and J are TRBV7-6 and TRBJ1-5, with D perhaps matching TRBD1 (5 bases). Germline CDR1 SGHVS, CDR2 FNYEAQ. With 2 bases removed from V and 4 bases from J, the gap between germline ends came to 9 bases. The CDR3 loop spans 14 amino acids. The CDR3, as DNA: TGTGCCAGCAGCTTATTTCAGGGAAATCAGCCCCAGCATTTT. This translates into CASSLFQGNQPQHF.

This clonotype was counted only a few times. The genes are TRBV5-1 and TRBJ2-1, with D possibly matching TRBD2 (6 bases). The CDR3 is 17 residues long. V lost 2 bases, J lost 8 bases, and 23 bases lay in between. Germline CDR1 is SGHRS and CDR2 is YFSETQ. CDR3 sequence: CASSFLARTMGGDEQFF. Written as DNA, the CDR3 is TGCGCCAGCAGCTTCCTCGCCAGAACAATGGGAGGCGATGAGCAGTTCTTC.

This clonotype was recorded at least ten times. This chain links TRBV7-6 with TRBJ2-2; 11 nucleotides line up with TRBD2. The V gene's germline CDR1 is SGHVS and CDR2 FNYEAQ. J was trimmed by 6 bases and V by 4 bases; bases with no gene match: 1. The CDR3 loop spans 14 amino acids. The CDR3 reads CASSSSGGPGELFF. The CDR3 DNA is TGTGCCAGCAGCTCTAGCGGGGGGCCCGGGGAGCTGTTTTTT.

There are a few counts of this clonotype. The chain carries TRBV11-2 and TRBJ1-5, with a weak D call TRBD1 (6 bases). Trimming left V 0 bases short and J 0 bases short, with 6 bases between. The CDR3 spans 15 residues. Germline loops: CDR1 SGHAT, CDR2 FQNNGV. This CDR3 is CASSLEQGSNQPQHF. The CDR3 bases are TGTGCCAGCAGCTTAGAACAGGGTAGCAATCAGCCCCAGCATTTT.

The table lists this clonotype with many counts. This chain connects TRBV15 to TRBJ2-7; 8 bases map to TRBD2. Trimming took 9 bases from V and 3 from J; bases not matched to a gene: 10. In germline, CDR1 is LNHNV, CDR2 YYDKDF (reference sequence). The CDR3 has 14 residues. This CDR3 is CATAAGGSFYEQYF. The CDR3 DNA sequence: TGTGCCACAGCGGCGGGGGGATCATTCTACGAGCAGTACTTC.

In its sample, this clonotype was seen many times. The rearrangement links TRBV7-8 to TRBJ1-2, with 8 bases identical to TRBD1. The CDR3 is made up of 13 amino acids. The germline V gene has CDR1 SGHVS and CDR2 FQNEAQ. The ends lost 4 bases at V and 8 bases at J; junction bases unmatched: 6. The CDR3 nucleotides read TGTGCCAGCAGCTCAGGACAGGGTAGCGGCTACACCTTC. Encoded protein: CASSSGQGSGYTF.

This clonotype was observed a handful of times. The chain is built from TRBV20-1 and TRBJ1-5, with D unresolved. The CDR3 consists of 18 residues. Deletions cut 8 bases from V and 0 bases from J, with 26 bases between. The germline CDR1 and CDR2 sequences are DFQATT and SNEGSKA (reference sequence). Written as DNA, the CDR3 is TGCAGTACCACCCCTCCGGTTAGGGATCTGTATAGCAATCAGCCCCAGCATTTT. It specifies CSTTPPVRDLYSNQPQHF.

This clonotype was counted at least ten times. V and J are TRBV7-2 and TRBJ2-1; D is possibly TRBD2 (5 bases). This CDR3 is built from 16 residues. The germline V gene encodes CDR1 SGHTA and CDR2 FQGNSA. V was shortened by 5 bases and J by 2 bases, with 16 bases between the two germline ends. CDR3 in amino acids: CASSPLRGTTYNEQFF. In nucleotides, the CDR3 is TGTGCCAGCAGCCCCCTCCGGGGTACTACCTACAATGAGCAGTTCTTC.

The V and J genes are TRBV7-9 and TRBJ2-1, with 9 bases fitting TRBD1. V lost 5 bases to trimming and J lost 0 bases; unmatched junction nucleotides: 5. The CDR3 has 16 residues. Germline loops: CDR1 SEHNR, CDR2 FQNEAQ (reference sequence). In DNA form, the CDR3 reads TGTGCCAGCAGCCCTGGACAGGGGCTCTCCTACAATGAGCAGTTCTTC. Protein: CASSPGQGLSYNEQFF.

In this sample, this clonotype turned up many times. The CDR3 spells CASRDSRLGNTIYF. CDR3 DNA sequence: TGTGCCAGCAGGGACAGTCGCCTTGGAAACACCATATATTTT. The chain has TRBV28 and TRBJ1-3, with TRBD1 as a possible D gene (6 bases). Between the trimmed V and J ends, which lost 6 bases and 3 bases, there was a span of 12 bases. CDR3 length equals 14 residues. Germline assignment: CDR1 MDHEN and CDR2 SYDVKM.

This clonotype was found a few times. The gene calls are TRBV12-3 or TRBV12-4 and TRBJ2-7; D is undetermined. The CDR3 is 13 residues long. Trimming took 6 bases from V and 2 from J, leaving 11 bases between them. The chain's CDR3 is CASSRSVTYEQYF. DNA for the CDR3: TGTGCCAGCAGCCGCAGCGTGACCTACGAGCAGTACTTC.

In the case of this clonotype: Being one base from a much bigger clone, this may be a read error. The chain carries TRBV28 and TRBJ1-6, with D unresolved. There are 12 residues in the CDR3. In germline, CDR1 is MDHEN, CDR2 SYDVKM. The CDR3 loop reads CASSLDNSPVHF. The CDR3 bases are TGTGCCAGCAGTTTAGATAATTCACCCGTCCACTTT.

This clonotype was detected ten times or more. The chain uses TRBV6-1 and TRBJ2-3, with 7 positions matching TRBD2. V lost 0 bases to trimming and J lost 1 base; unmatched junction nucleotides: 7. CDR3 length equals 17 residues. Germline V gene data show CDR1 as MNHNS and CDR2 as SASEGT. The CDR3 nucleotides read TGTGCCAGCAGTGAAGCTGTGGCTAGCGGTCGCACAGATACGCAGTATTTT. It specifies CASSEAVASGRTDTQYF.

In its sample, this clonotype was seen many times. The gene calls are TRBV11-2 and TRBJ2-5, with TRBD2 identical over 9 bases. The J segment lost 1 base and the V segment lost 0 bases, leaving 0 bases of the junction unmatched. The V gene's germline CDR1 is SGHAT and CDR2 FQNNGV. The CDR3 is made up of 15 amino acids. CDR3 coding DNA: TGTGCCAGCAGCTTAGAGCGGGGGGGCCAAGAGACCCAGTACTTC. Translation: CASSLERGGQETQYF.

The rearrangement links TRBV11-2 to TRBJ2-1; the match to TRBD2 covers 9 bases. The CDR3 is 14 amino acids. Germline CDR1 is SGHAT and CDR2 is FQNNGV. The V and J ends lost 4 bases and 9 bases, in that order; junction bases with no gene match: 7. The chain's CDR3 is CASSSGLALVEQFF. The CDR3, as DNA: TGTGCCAGCAGCTCGGGACTAGCTTTGGTTGAGCAGTTCTTC.

This clonotype was seen repeatedly, ten times or more. V gene TRBV12-3 or TRBV12-4 combines with J gene TRBJ1-2; D may be TRBD1 (5 bases). V shed 2 bases and J shed 3 bases, with 10 bases lying between them. The CDR3 consists of 14 residues. This chain's CDR3 is CASSLPGFDYGYTF. CDR3 sequence (DNA): TGTGCCAGCAGTTTACCAGGGTTTGACTATGGCTACACCTTC.

The gene calls are TRBV7-9 and TRBJ1-2; D gene uncertain. There are 12 residues in the CDR3. Germline loops: CDR1 SEHNR, CDR2 FQNEAQ (reference sequence). V was cut by 4 bases and J by 3 bases, with 6 bases left in between. CDR3 residues: CASSSPHYGYTF. The CDR3 DNA follows: TGTGCCAGCAGCTCCCCCCACTATGGCTACACCTTC.

Concerning this clonotype: The junction departs from the called germline gene at one end, perhaps through a read error. The chain carries TRBV6-2 or TRBV6-3 and TRBJ2-3; 7 bases match TRBD2. CDR1 is MNHEY and CDR2 is SVGEGT in the germline V gene. The CDR3 consists of 15 residues. CDR3 amino acids: CTSSHSGRLTDTQYF. The CDR3 nucleotides read TGTACCAGCAGTCATAGCGGGCGGCTCACAGATACGCAGTATTTT.

This clonotype occurred a few times. The chain joins TRBV7-2 to TRBJ1-2, with a tentative D call TRBD1 (5 bases). CDR1 and CDR2 from the germline V gene are SGHTA and FQGNSA. The V gene lost 10 bases and the J gene lost 0 bases, with 18 bases spanning the gap. CDR3 size: 15 residues. The CDR3 sequence is CATSNSGPANYGYTF. The DNA for the CDR3 is TGTGCCACCAGTAACTCAGGGCCAGCTAACTATGGCTACACCTTC.

The V and J genes are TRBV27 and TRBJ2-7; D possibly corresponds to TRBD1 (6 bases). V dropped 11 bases and J dropped 0 bases, with 17 bases sitting between them. Germline V lookup: CDR1 MNHEY, CDR2 SMNVEV (reference sequence). This CDR3 spans 14 amino acids. In DNA form, the CDR3 reads TGTGCCGACTACCGGGACACCATCTCCTACGAGCAGTACTTC. Its protein is CADYRDTISYEQYF.

This clonotype was seen ten or more times. The rearrangement uses TRBV6-1 and TRBJ1-1; D is unresolved. This CDR3 spans 12 amino acids. In germline, CDR1 is MNHNS, CDR2 SASEGT. V gave up 7 bases and J gave up 3 bases, with 9 bases separating them. The CDR3 sequence: CASIGIYTEAFF. Here the CDR3 DNA reads TGTGCCAGCATAGGGATTTACACTGAAGCTTTCTTT.

This clonotype was seen ten or more times. The chain joins TRBV29-1 to TRBJ2-5, with 9 bases that match TRBD2. The J segment lost 2 bases and the V segment lost 8 bases, leaving 12 bases of the junction unmatched. Germline assignment: CDR1 SQVTM and CDR2 ANQGSEA. The CDR3 has 15 residues. The CDR3 DNA is TGCAGCTGTGTGGGACGGAGCGGGGGGCAAGAGACCCAGTACTTC. Protein sequence: CSCVGRSGGQETQYF.

This clonotype was observed a few times. The chain has TRBV11-2 and TRBJ2-6, with D maybe TRBD1 (6 bases). CDR1 SGHAT and CDR2 FQNNGV come from the germline V gene. The CDR3 has 15 amino acids. Trimming removed 4 bases from V and 0 bases from J, with 7 bases in between. The CDR3 is CASSSRGSGANVLTF. The CDR3 nucleotides read TGTGCCAGCAGCTCCAGGGGCTCTGGGGCCAACGTCCTGACTTTC.

This clonotype came up many times. This chain uses TRBV28 with TRBJ2-4; D unresolved. Germline V gives CDR1 MDHEN, CDR2 SYDVKM. There are 13 residues in the CDR3. Trimming pared 3 bases from V and 10 bases from J, leaving 13 bases between. The CDR3 DNA is TGTGCCAGCAGTTTGTCCCCAGCTCGGATTCAGTACTTC. Its translation is CASSLSPARIQYF.

This clonotype was counted a few times. This chain connects TRBV7-2 to TRBJ1-4; D call uncertain. The CDR3 has 15 residues. Per germline, CDR1 SGHTA and CDR2 FQGNSA. Trimming stripped 5 bases from V and 8 bases from J, with 18 bases between. CDR3: CASSRVASMGEKLFF. CDR3 coding DNA: TGTGCCAGCAGCCGGGTGGCCTCAATGGGGGAAAAACTGTTTTTT.

This clonotype was detected many times. This chain links TRBV6-2 or TRBV6-3 with TRBJ2-7; D is ambiguous. V lost 6 bases and J lost 7, with 10 bases in between. Germline CDR1 is MNHEY and CDR2 is SVGEGT. This CDR3 is built from 11 residues. The CDR3 spells CASRRVGEQYF. CDR3 DNA: TGTGCCAGCAGACGGGTCGGGGAGCAGTACTTC.

In this sample, this clonotype turned up many times. The DNA for the CDR3 is TGTGCCAGCAGCGCCCCCTCAGAGACCCAGTACTTC. Translated, it gives CASSAPSETQYF. This chain uses TRBV9 with TRBJ2-5; unclear D gene. Germline loops: CDR1 SGDLS, CDR2 YYNGEE. The CDR3 spans 12 residues. Trimming took off 3 bases at V and 4 bases at J, with 7 bases between the two ends. Together with reference TRBV9 and TRBJ2-5, the CDR3 gives the full variable domain: DSGVTQTPKHLITATGQRVTLRCSPRSGDLSVYWYQQSLDQGLQFLIQYYNGEERAKGNILERFSAQQFPDLHSELNLSSLELGDSALYFCASSAPSETQYFGPGTRLLVL.

V is TRBV4-3 and J is TRBJ1-6, with D hard to call. This CDR3 has 14 amino acids. The germline V gene has CDR1 LGHNA and CDR2 YSLEER. Trimming left V 1 base short and J 9 bases short, with 10 bases between. CDR3 loop: CASSQGRTSSPLHF. The CDR3 DNA is TGCGCCAGCAGCCAAGGCCGAACGAGTTCACCCCTCCACTTT.

This clonotype was recorded a few times. The gene calls are TRBV7-2 and TRBJ2-3; tentatively, D is TRBD1 (6 bases). The CDR3 is 16 amino acids. Germline V gene data show CDR1 as SGHTA and CDR2 as FQGNSA. V was trimmed by 0 bases and J by 2 bases, leaving 12 bases between them. This CDR3 is CASSLASQGITDTQYF. The CDR3 DNA follows: TGTGCCAGCAGCTTAGCGAGCCAGGGGATCACAGATACGCAGTATTTT.

This clonotype was found many times. The V call is TRBV7-8, the J call TRBJ2-7, with D uncertain. The V end lost 6 bases, the J end lost 2 bases, and 11 bases lay between the germline ends. CDR1 SGHVS and CDR2 FQNEAQ come from the germline V gene. The CDR3 is 13 amino acids. CDR3 coding DNA: TGTGCCAGCAGTCGAACAGAGACCTACGAGCAGTACTTC. It encodes CASSRTETYEQYF.